The 21 T cell receptor beta chains reported below all come from one sample, sequenced in a study of T cells in Graves' hyperthyroidism and ophthalmopathy (dated by TCRdb to the late 2010s). The method was multiplex PCR. The instrument given in TCRdb is Illumina HiSeq 2000. The TCR beta CDR3 regions were amplified from RNA transcripts. For the first round of RT-PCR on the TCR CDR3, the HTBI primer set was used together with the Qiagen OneStep RT-PCR kit. Using fastp at Q25 and MiXCR, TCRdb reprocessed the public reads and kept productive beta chains. Here each entry gathers all rows of one CDR3 protein and keeps the most common genes and DNA. Here the sample has approximately 590,000 distinct CDR3 sequences; roughly 14% occur a single time. The ten largest clones add up to around 7.8% of the sample. Input material: blood. The receptors come from a woman aged 25 to 39 with Graves' hyperthyroidism.

With regard to this clonotype: A read error may be the cause here, since a much bigger clone is one base away. The chain's CDR3 is CASSEAWGASSYGQYF. CDR3 coding DNA: TGTGCCAGCAGTGAAGCATGGGGGGCAAGCTCCTACGGGCAGTACTTC. The chain carries TRBV6-1 and TRBJ2-7, with D perhaps being TRBD1 or TRBD2 (6 bases each). The CDR3 loop spans 16 amino acids. From germline, CDR1 is MNHNS and CDR2 SASEGT.

As to this clonotype: A much larger clone sits a single nucleotide away, making a read error possible. The rearrangement links TRBV12-3 or TRBV12-4 to TRBJ2-5, with a tentative D call TRBD2 (5 bases). This CDR3 is 12 amino acids long. With 3 bases removed from V and 9 bases from J, the gap between germline ends came to 11 bases. CDR3 region: CASSFSLEAQYF. CDR3 DNA sequence: TGTGCCAGCAGTTTTTCGTTGGAGGCCCAGTACTTC.

This clonotype was detected only a few times. The genes are TRBV7-2 and TRBJ2-3; 8 nucleotides align to TRBD2. Germline V gene lookup returns CDR1 SGHTA and CDR2 FQGNSA. The CDR3 has 17 residues. V gave up 1 base and J gave up 3 bases; unmatched junction bases: 9. CDR3 loop: CASSLGYGSGTTDTQYF. The CDR3, as DNA: TGTGCCAGCAGCTTAGGTTACGGTAGCGGGACGACAGATACGCAGTATTTT.

This clonotype has at least ten counts. The chain links TRBV5-5 to TRBJ2-1; 10 bases are a match to TRBD1. Germline V gene data show CDR1 as SGHKS and CDR2 as YYEKEE (reference sequence). The CDR3 sequence is 16 residues long. The trim removed 0 bases at V and 2 bases at J, leaving 2 bases unmatched. The CDR3 reads CASSLVDRGTYNEQFF. The CDR3 DNA reads TGTGCCAGCAGCTTGGTGGACAGGGGGACCTACAATGAGCAGTTCTTC. The variable domain in full, completed from reference TRBV5-5 and TRBJ2-1, reads DAGVTQSPTHLIKTRGQQVTLRCSPISGHKSVSWYQQVLGQGPQFIFQYYEKEERGRGNFPDRFSARQFPNYSSELNVNALLLGDSALYLCASSLVDRGTYNEQFFGPGTRLTVL.

This clonotype has ten or more counts. The chain recombines TRBV7-4 with TRBJ2-7, with D possibly called TRBD1 or TRBD2 (5 bases each). V lost 4 bases to trimming and J lost 0 bases, with 16 bases between them. The germline gives CDR1 SGHVT, CDR2 SQSDAQ. CDR3 length equals 16 residues. DNA of the CDR3: TGTGCCAGCAGCTGGGGGAGAAGGTTTATCTCCTACGAGCAGTACTTC. Residues: CASSWGRRFISYEQYF.

This chain joins TRBV18 and TRBJ2-1; 8 nucleotides line up with TRBD2. This CDR3 region has 14 residues. Unmatched junction bases numbered 4, after V lost 4 bases and J lost 5 bases. The germline CDR1 and CDR2 sequences are KGHSH and LQKENI. This CDR3 reads CASSQLAVNNEQFF. The CDR3 nucleotides are TGTGCCAGCTCACAACTAGCGGTAAACAATGAGCAGTTCTTC.

The rearrangement joins TRBV12-3 or TRBV12-4 to TRBJ2-1; no clear D. Between the trimmed V and J ends, which lost 10 bases and 4 bases, there was a span of 20 bases. The CDR3 covers 15 residues. CDR3 sequence reads: CATRAAQRMYNEQFF. The CDR3 region has the DNA TGTGCCACTCGGGCGGCTCAACGGATGTACAATGAGCAGTTCTTC.

V and J are TRBV7-9 and TRBJ2-1; 9 positions match TRBD2. The CDR3 length is 17 residues. With 3 bases clipped from V and 0 bases from J, the junction kept 6 bases outside the gene matches. Germline CDR1 and CDR2: SEHNR and FQNEAQ (reference sequence). The CDR3 DNA reads TGTGCCAGCAGCTTTTCTAGCGGGGCCAACTCCTACAATGAGCAGTTCTTC. This encodes CASSFSSGANSYNEQFF.

V usage is TRBV19 and J usage is TRBJ2-3, with D possibly TRBD2 on 6 matching bases. Trimming took off 3 bases at V and 0 bases at J, with 16 bases between the two ends. The CDR3 is 17 residues long. CDR1 and CDR2 from the germline V gene are LNHDA and SQIVND (reference sequence). The CDR3 reads CASSMPPFSGSTDTQYF. For the CDR3, the DNA is TGTGCCAGTAGTATGCCCCCGTTTAGCGGAAGCACAGATACGCAGTATTTT.

This clonotype was counted many times. The chain joins TRBV7-2 to TRBJ2-3; possible D gene TRBD2, 6 bases. The ends were cut back, 4 bases at V and 4 bases at J, with 18 bases in the middle. Germline assignment: CDR1 SGHTA and CDR2 FQGNSA. The CDR3 has 16 residues. The CDR3 DNA is TGTGCCAGCAGCTCAATTGGGGGAGGTGGGGCAGATACGCAGTATTTT. This sequence encodes CASSSIGGGGADTQYF.

Note on this clonotype: Possible read error: a much larger clone is one base away. This chain connects TRBV28 to TRBJ2-7, with D possibly TRBD2 on 6 matching bases. This CDR3 contains 16 residues. The germline V gene has CDR1 MDHEN and CDR2 SYDVKM. The chain's CDR3 is CVSSFPHGSYSYEQYF. The CDR3 DNA follows: TGTGTCAGCAGTTTCCCCCACGGGAGTTACTCCTACGAGCAGTACTTC.

This clonotype was counted ten times or more. V is TRBV20-1 and J is TRBJ1-1; tentatively, D is TRBD1 (5 bases). CDR1 DFQATT and CDR2 SNEGSKA come from the germline V gene (reference sequence). The CDR3 loop spans 15 amino acids. The V gene lost 6 bases and the J gene lost 6 bases, with 23 bases spanning the gap. CDR3 sequence (DNA): TGCAGTGCACGGGGACGGAGAGGACCTAACGCTGAAGCTTTCTTT. Translated: CSARGRRGPNAEAFF.

This clonotype turned up a few times. The J gene is TRBJ1-4, the V gene TRBV27; a possible D gene is TRBD1 (5 bases). Germline CDR1 reads MNHEY; CDR2 reads SMNVEV (reference sequence). This CDR3 spans 14 amino acids. Trimming stripped 2 bases from V and 8 bases from J, with 12 bases between. CDR3 nucleotide sequence: TGTGCCAGCAGTTTAGTAGGGGCCGGAGAAAAACTGTTTTTT. Protein: CASSLVGAGEKLFF.

About this clonotype itself: A read error is possible here, since a much larger clone lies one base away. This CDR3 is CASSIGGIDNQYF. The CDR3 coding sequence is TGTGCCAGCAGCATAGGAGGTATCGACAACCAGTACTTC. The chain employs TRBV7-9 and TRBJ2-5, with TRBD2 as a possible D gene (5 bases). This CDR3 comprises 13 residues. CDR1 is SEHNR and CDR2 is FQNEAQ in the germline V gene (reference sequence). The V and J ends lost 5 bases and 10 bases respectively, with 17 bases between them.

This chain uses TRBV9 with TRBJ2-7, with unresolved D. The CDR3 sequence is 15 residues long. The V gene's germline CDR1 is SGDLS and CDR2 YYNGEE. Trimming took 0 bases from V and 6 from J, leaving 16 bases between them. This chain's CDR3 is CASSVGRLDGFEQYF. The CDR3 DNA sequence: TGTGCCAGCAGCGTAGGGCGGCTAGATGGGTTCGAGCAGTACTTC.

This clonotype was seen more than once but under ten times. The conserved phenylalanine or tryptophan is not found at the CDR3 terminus, so this likely reflects a read error. The chain has TRBV7-2 and TRBJ1-2; D is possibly TRBD1 (5 bases). CDR3 length equals 14 residues. The V end lost 5 bases, the J end lost 2 bases, and 12 bases lay between the germline ends. In germline, CDR1 is SGHTA, CDR2 FQGNSA. The CDR3 DNA follows: TGTGCCAGCAGCATTAACTGGGGGAACTATGGCTACACCTCC. This gives the protein CASSINWGNYGYTS.

This clonotype was detected only a few times. The chain carries TRBV9 and TRBJ2-5; TRBD2 is a possible D gene (5 bases). The CDR3 spans 13 residues. Germline V gives CDR1 SGDLS, CDR2 YYNGEE. Trimming removed 4 bases from V and 1 base from J, with 8 bases in between. In DNA form, the CDR3 reads TGTGCCAGCAGCAGGGAGCGCCAAGAGACCCAGTACTTC. Its protein is CASSRERQETQYF.

As for this clonotype: At one end, the junction sequence differs from germline, possibly due to a read error. This chain links TRBV5-1 with TRBJ1-4, with no clear D. This CDR3 is 14 amino acids long. Germline lookup yields CDR1 SGHRS and CDR2 YFSETQ. CDR3 in DNA: TGCGCCAGCAGCACCACAGCAACTAATGGAAAACTGTTTTTT. Its translation is CASSTTATNGKLFF.

This clonotype was detected ten times or more. The chain uses TRBV2 and TRBJ1-1, with TRBD1 identical over 9 bases. The trim removed 6 bases at V and 4 bases at J, leaving 6 bases unmatched. The length of the CDR3 is 14 residues. Germline CDR1 is SNHLY and CDR2 is FYNNEI. This CDR3 reads CASRRTGAGTEAFF. The DNA of the CDR3 is TGTGCCAGCAGACGGACAGGGGCCGGCACTGAAGCTTTCTTT.

The sample holds many counts of this clonotype. The chain couples TRBV6-2 or TRBV6-3 to TRBJ2-7; weak D call: TRBD2 (6 bases). This CDR3 has 13 amino acids. The germline V gene encodes CDR1 MNHEY and CDR2 SVGEGT. V shed 6 bases and J shed 8 bases, with 17 bases lying between them. In DNA, the CDR3 is TGTGCCAGCAGCAACACGCAGGGAGGCAAGCAGTACTTC. The encoded protein is CASSNTQGGKQYF.

This clonotype was detected ten times or more. The chain has TRBV28 and TRBJ2-2; 7 bases line up with TRBD1. Germline V gives CDR1 MDHEN, CDR2 SYDVKM. CDR3 size: 15 residues. With V trimmed by 10 bases and J by 1 base, 9 bases remained unmatched. The DNA for the CDR3 is TGTGCCACCCAAGGGGGCTTTGGGAACACCGGGGAGCTGTTTTTT. It is translated as CATQGGFGNTGELFF.